This T cell receptor beta chain stems from a study of blood T cell repertoires in COVID-19. Whole-study context: The United States, Italy and Spain provided the acute and convalescent COVID-19 samples. T cells, B-cell-depleted T cells, or PBMCs provided the cDNA or gDNA that served as material.

In the study's own analysis: Amplification with reference gene primers provided the estimates of nucleated cell counts. This table comes from immunoSEQ multiplex PCR, and its TCRdb copy is limited to in-frame clones, with some not included. D and trimming come from the DNA, and the V and J calls and clone size come from that table. Of some 280,000 clones in the sample, about nine tenths were seen once. The CDR3 loop spans 17 amino acids. Germline V CDR1 and CDR2: SGHTA, FQGNSA. Trimming at V came to 0 bases and at J to 6 bases, leaving 9 bases not matched to a gene. The source is a woman in her 30s with active or convalescent COVID-19. This rearrangement joins TRBV7-2 to TRBJ2-2, with 8 nucleotides matching TRBD2. The sample comprised peripheral blood. CDR3 coding DNA: TGTGCCAGCAGCTTAGCTTTCGGGGGGGCCTCGGCCGGGGAGCTGTTTTTT. Residues: CASSLAFGGASAGELFF.